This entry lists 6 T cell receptor beta chains sequenced from one sample in a study of regulatory T cells. Overall study findings and caveats: In CD3G-deficient patients, conventional CD4+ T cells were enriched for hydrophobic CDR3 residues at positions 6 and 7.

These receptors are not linked to any known antigen. The PCR used 52 TRBV and 13 TRBJ primers. Profiling relied on immunoSEQ multiplex PCR, and the TCRdb table lists in-frame clones only, not all of them. Of 30,000 to 40,000 clones listed, 93% are singletons. The sample comprised conventional CD4+ T cells sorted from blood. The receptors shown here come from a child aged 2 to 9 with CD3G deficiency.

This clone was seen more than once but under ten times. The CDR3 sequence is CASSVGPRNQPQHF. The CDR3 coding sequence is TGTGCCAGCAGTGTGGGACCTCGCAATCAGCCCCAGCATTTT. The chain links TRBV6-1 to TRBJ1-5, with a tentative D call TRBD1 (5 bases). The CDR3 covers 14 residues. CDR1 and CDR2 from the germline V gene are MNHNS and SASEGT. V lost 4 bases to trimming and J lost 2 bases, with 9 bases between them.

The rearrangement links TRBV5-5 to TRBJ2-4; D possibly matches TRBD1 or TRBD2 (6 bases each). The length of the CDR3 is 17 residues. Germline V gene data show CDR1 as SGHKS and CDR2 as YYEKEE (reference sequence). Trimming pared 0 bases from V and 0 bases from J, leaving 13 bases between. The CDR3 sequence: CASSLEGGRLAKNIQYF. DNA for the CDR3: TGTGCCAGCAGCTTGGAAGGGGGGAGACTAGCCAAAAACATTCAGTACTTC.

The chain uses TRBV28 and TRBJ2-6; 10 bases are shared with TRBD1. Germline trimming cut 6 bases from V and 15 bases from J; bases unmatched to any gene: 5. The germline CDR1 and CDR2 sequences are MDHEN and SYDVKM. The CDR3 covers 12 residues. The CDR3 DNA reads TGTGCCAGCAGGGGACAGGGGACGCCCCTGACTTTC. This codes for CASRGQGTPLTF. The full variable domain, completed using reference TRBV28 and TRBJ2-6, is DVKVTQSSRYLVKRTGEKVFLECVQDMDHENMFWYRQDPGLGLRLIYFSYDVKMKEKGDIPEGYSVSREKKERFSLILESASTNQTSMYLCASRGQGTPLTFGAGSRLTVL.

The rearrangement joins TRBV28 to TRBJ1-5, with 7 bases matching TRBD1. Trimming at V came to 5 bases and at J to 0 bases, leaving 16 bases not matched to a gene. The germline V gene encodes CDR1 MDHEN and CDR2 SYDVKM. CDR3 length: 19 amino acids. CDR3 DNA sequence: TGTGCCAGCAGTGTTGTAACCCCAGGGGGGGCCTATAGCAATCAGCCCCAGCATTTT. It codes for CASSVVTPGGAYSNQPQHF.

The rearrangement uses TRBV5-1 and TRBJ2-7; 10 positions agree with TRBD2. The V segment lost 2 bases and the J segment 4 bases; nucleotides outside the gene matches: 0. CDR1 and CDR2 from the germline V gene are SGHRS and YFSETQ. This CDR3 is built from 13 residues. The CDR3, as DNA: TGCGCCAGCAGCTTACTAGCGGGGTACGAGCAGTACTTC. Its translation: CASSLLAGYEQYF.

The CDR3 bases are TGTGCCAGCAGTGGGACTTTGAACACCGGGGAGCTGTTTTTT. Translated: CASSGTLNTGELFF. The chain carries TRBV6-1 and TRBJ2-2; a weak D match, TRBD2 (5 bases). The CDR3 has 14 amino acids. CDR1 and CDR2 (germline): MNHNS, SASEGT. V lost 4 bases, J lost 1 base, and 7 bases lay in between.